Included here is one T cell receptor (beta chain) sequence, with context. Its specificity is not known. The data were taken from a study of T cells after yellow fever vaccination. Background on the study: Fractions of low cell number were prepared using SMART-Seq v4 Ultra Low Input.

5'RACE template switching added a universal primer site and UMIs to TCR cDNA. MiXCR, run by TCRdb on the 5' RACE reads, gives a single entry per CDR3 protein. In the table there are approximately 450,000 distinct CDR3 sequences, approximately 18% of which are singletons. The germline V gene has CDR1 DFQATT and CDR2 SNEGSKA (reference sequence). Trimming pared 3 bases from V and 5 bases from J, leaving 8 bases between. This CDR3 has 11 residues. Broader study findings: Detected again after the booster were most primary-vaccination clones, at almost 97% CD4 and 88% CD8. The secondary response showed a weaker magnitude and a faster peak, day 5 versus 15.

The sequence came from a man younger than 35 who received the YFV17D yellow fever vaccine. This specimen consisted of PBMCs, obtained before the yellow fever booster vaccination. The chain couples TRBV20-1 to TRBJ2-7; D might be TRBD1 or TRBD2, each matching 5 bases. CDR3 DNA: TGCAGTGCTAGGAGGGACCACGAGCAGTACTTC. It encodes CSARRDHEQYF.